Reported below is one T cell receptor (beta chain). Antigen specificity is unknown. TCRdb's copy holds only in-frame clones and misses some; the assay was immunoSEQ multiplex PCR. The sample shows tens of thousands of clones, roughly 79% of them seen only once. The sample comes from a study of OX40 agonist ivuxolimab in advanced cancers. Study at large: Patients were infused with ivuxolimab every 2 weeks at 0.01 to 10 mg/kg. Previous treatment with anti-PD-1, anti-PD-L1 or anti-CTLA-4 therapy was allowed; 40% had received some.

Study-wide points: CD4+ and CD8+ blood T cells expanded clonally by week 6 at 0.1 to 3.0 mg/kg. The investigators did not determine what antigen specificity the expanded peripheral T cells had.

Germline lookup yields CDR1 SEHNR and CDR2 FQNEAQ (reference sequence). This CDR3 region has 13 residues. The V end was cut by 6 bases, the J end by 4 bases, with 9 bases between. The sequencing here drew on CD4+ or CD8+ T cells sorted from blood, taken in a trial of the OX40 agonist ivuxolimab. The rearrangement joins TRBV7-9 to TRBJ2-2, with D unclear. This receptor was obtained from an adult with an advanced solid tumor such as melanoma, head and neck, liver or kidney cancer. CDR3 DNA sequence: TGTGCCAGCAGTTCACGAGTCACCGGGGAGCTGTTTTTT. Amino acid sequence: CASSSRVTGELFF.